This TCR beta chain was obtained from a study of CD8 T cells in Susac syndrome. After extraction with the RNeasy kit, about 0.45 to 1 ug of the RNA was reverse transcribed using random hexamers. TCRdb itself ran the immunoSEQ multiplex PCR reads through MiXCR, one entry per CDR3 protein. The sample lists over 150,000 distinct CDR3 sequences, around 96% seen once, with roughly 0.12% in the top ten. There are 13 residues in the CDR3. The germline CDR1 and CDR2 sequences are SGHAT and FQNNGV. The V end was cut by 3 bases, the J end by 11 bases, with 13 bases between. While CD8+ and CD4+ T cells were isolated negatively, TEMRA cells were enriched by FACS.

This chain connects TRBV11-2 to TRBJ2-2, with a tentative D call TRBD1 (5 bases). The receptor was derived from a human donor with Susac syndrome. Material for sequencing was CD4+ T cells from PBMCs. CDR3 nucleotide sequence: TGTGCCAGCAGCTTCGTGGGTGACAGTGAGCTGTTTTTT. Its translation is CASSFVGDSELFF. Using reference TRBV11-2 and TRBJ2-2 for the parts outside the CDR3, the full variable domain is EAGVAQSPRYKIIEKRQSVAFWCNPISGHATLYWYQQILGQGPKLLIQFQNNGVVDDSQLPKDRFSAERLKGVDSTLKIQPAKLEDSAVYLCASSFVGDSELFFGEGSRLTVL.